Below, 9 T cell receptor beta chains from the same sample are listed, as sequenced in a study of blood T cell repertoires in COVID-19. TCRdb keeps only in-frame clones here, not all; method: immunoSEQ multiplex PCR. The table lists just under 150,000 clones, 75% to 90% of them singletons. Specimen: peripheral blood. The source is a human donor in a cohort sampled during active COVID-19.

This rearrangement joins TRBV9 to TRBJ2-1; 9 bases match TRBD2. Trimming cost V 0 bases and J 8 bases; bases outside gene matches: 12. The germline V gene encodes CDR1 SGDLS and CDR2 YYNGEE. The CDR3 consists of 17 residues. The CDR3 reads CASSVAPLAGRGHEQFF. In nucleotides, the CDR3 is TGTGCCAGCAGCGTAGCTCCTCTAGCGGGGCGTGGGCATGAGCAGTTCTTC.

The DNA for the CDR3 is TGTGCCAGCTCACCACCCTCCCTGAGCAGGGGGGCTTCCTACGAGCAGTACTTC. As protein: CASSPPSLSRGASYEQYF. The rearrangement joins TRBV18 to TRBJ2-7, with a weak D call TRBD1 (7 bases). The V end was cut by 0 bases, the J end by 1 base, with 19 bases between. Per germline, CDR1 KGHSH and CDR2 LQKENI. This CDR3 is built from 18 residues. The full variable domain, rest sourced from reference TRBV18 and TRBJ2-7, is NAGVMQNPRHLVRRRGQEARLRCSPMKGHSHVYWYRQLPEEGLKFMVYLQKENIIDESGMPKERFSAEFPKEGPSILRIQQVVRGDSAAYFCASSPPSLSRGASYEQYFGPGTRLTVT.

V and J are TRBV6-2 or TRBV6-3 and TRBJ2-4; 9 bases are a match to TRBD2. CDR1 is MNHEY and CDR2 is SVGEGT in the germline V gene. The CDR3 loop spans 15 amino acids. The trim removed 5 bases at V and 2 bases at J, leaving 4 bases unmatched. The CDR3 sequence: CASSPSGRSKNIQYF. CDR3 in DNA: TGTGCCAGCAGTCCCAGCGGGAGGTCCAAAAACATTCAGTACTTC.

This clone is a singleton in its sample. V usage is TRBV5-1 and J usage is TRBJ2-7, with D unclear. The CDR3 extends over 15 amino acids. Germline values: CDR1 SGHRS, CDR2 YFSETQ. V lost 0 bases, J lost 7 bases, and 17 bases lay in between. CDR3 bases: TGCGCCAGCAGCTTGGCGAATACAGATAATGGGGAGCAGTACTTC. This encodes CASSLANTDNGEQYF. Full variable domain (outside the CDR3, taken from reference TRBV5-1 and TRBJ2-7): KAGVTQTPRYLIKTRGQQVTLSCSPISGHRSVSWYQQTPGQGLQFLFEYFSETQRNKGNFPGRFSGRQFSNSRSEMNVSTLELGDSALYLCASSLANTDNGEQYFGPGTRLTVT.

The V gene is TRBV5-1, the J gene TRBJ1-1; 9 bases line up with TRBD1. The V gene end was trimmed by 4 bases and the J gene end by 2 bases; junction bases not matched to a gene: 9. The CDR3 is 16 amino acids. CDR1 is SGHRS, CDR2 YFSETQ, per germline. The CDR3: CASSLGQGIFNTEAFF. CDR3 nucleotide sequence: TGCGCCAGCAGCCTTGGACAGGGGATTTTCAACACTGAAGCTTTCTTT.

The chain recombines TRBV6-5 with TRBJ2-5; 7 bases are a match to TRBD2. This CDR3 has 15 amino acids. Trimming took 4 bases from V and 5 from J; bases not matched to a gene: 10. Germline V CDR1 and CDR2: MNHEY, SVGAGI. The CDR3 nucleotides are TGTGCCAGCAGTTCCAGGAGCGGGGCCGTGGAGACCCAGTACTTC. This gives the protein CASSSRSGAVETQYF.

The chain recombines TRBV7-3 with TRBJ2-2, with a weak D call TRBD1 (5 bases). Germline values: CDR1 SGHTA, CDR2 FQGTGA. The ends were cut back, 5 bases at V and 7 bases at J, with 11 bases in the middle. The CDR3 length is 13 residues. The CDR3 DNA sequence: TGTGCCAGCAGCCCCCAGGGTTTCGGGGAGCTGTTTTTT. Translating gives CASSPQGFGELFF.

Turning to this clone: The sample has other DNA sequences that encode this CDR3 too. The V gene is TRBV7-3, the J gene TRBJ1-1, with TRBD1 as a possible D gene (6 bases). CDR1 SGHTA and CDR2 FQGTGA come from the germline V gene. V lost 4 bases to trimming and J lost 1 base, with 7 bases between them. This CDR3 is 13 amino acids long. The CDR3 is CASSSTGNTEAFF. The CDR3 nucleotides are TGTGCCAGCAGCTCGACAGGGAACACTGAAGCTTTCTTT. Complete variable domain (other parts from reference TRBV7-3 and TRBJ1-1): GAGVSQTPSNKVTEKGKYVELRCDPISGHTALYWYRQSLGQGPEFLIYFQGTGAADDSGLPNDRFFAVRPEGSVSTLKIQRTERGDSAVYLCASSSTGNTEAFFGQGTRLTVV.

The chain links TRBV7-2 to TRBJ2-7; TRBD2 matches at 11 bases. Germline V gene data show CDR1 as SGHTA and CDR2 as FQGNSA. The CDR3 contains 15 residues. V dropped 3 bases and J dropped 2; count of bases not matched to a gene: 3. The CDR3 region is CASSLGLADTYEQYF. The DNA of the CDR3 is TGTGCCAGCAGCTTGGGACTAGCGGACACCTACGAGCAGTACTTC.